A single TCR beta chain is shown here with its context. This table comes from immunoSEQ multiplex PCR, and its TCRdb copy is limited to in-frame clones, with some not included. The sample yields roughly 120,000 clones, 90% seen once. The sample originates from a study of blood T cell repertoires in COVID-19. Overall study context: Specimens from acute and convalescent COVID-19 originated in the United States, Italy and Spain.

Trimming shortened V by 1 base and J by 4 bases, and 12 bases separated the two germline ends. Per the germline V gene, CDR1 is SGHTA and CDR2 is FQGNSA. This CDR3 has 15 residues. Specimen: peripheral blood. The chain couples TRBV7-2 to TRBJ2-3; D unresolved. The TCR originated in a man between 60 and 75 years old with COVID-19, enrolled during active disease. This CDR3 is CASSLDQEMPDTQYF. In nucleotides, the CDR3 is TGTGCCAGCAGCTTAGATCAGGAAATGCCAGATACGCAGTATTTT.